These T cell receptor beta chains were read from a single sample in a study of cytomegalovirus exposure and HLA in healthy donors. Libraries were prepared by immunoSEQ multiplex PCR; TCRdb keeps only in-frame clonotypes and omits some of them. The sample has tens of thousands of clones; about 70% are singletons. The sample taken for sequencing was PBMCs. These receptors were taken from a man aged 35 to 55 in good health and CMV-seropositive. Both conserved end residues are trimmed from each CDR3. Each record gives: J gene, clone size, V gene, CDR3 protein. Clone size is stated in some rows and not others, as once, few, many or a class when expanded.

>TRBJ2-1|-|TRBV9
ASSVAGGSYNEQF
>TRBJ2-5|-|TRBV7-3
ASSQSPNQETQY
>TRBJ1-2|few|TRBV6-5
AIRSRDRGLGGYT
>TRBJ2-1|-|TRBV29-1
SVGKGTGGDEQF
>TRBJ1-2|-|TRBV7-9
ASSAGQGGYT
>TRBJ1-2|-|TRBV6-1
ASSALRDRGSYT
>TRBJ2-7|few|TRBV10-3
AIRTTSGRGQYEQY
>TRBJ1-1|-|TRBV4-1
ASSQEEQANTEAF
>TRBJ2-3|once|TRBV9
ASSLASGITDTQY
>TRBJ2-7|few|TRBV19
ASSIVLGGAQFYEQY
>TRBJ1-1|-|TRBV7-2
ASSLGAMNTEAF
>TRBJ2-5|-|TRBV7-2
ASSLGGGGGQETQY
>TRBJ1-5|-|TRBV29-1
SVSFGGEPQH
>TRBJ2-4|-|TRBV2
ASSGTSGKNIQY
>TRBJ2-1|-|TRBV6-5
ASSYGFTTGYNEQF
>TRBJ1-4|-|TRBV30
AWSAGHSTNEKLF
>TRBJ2-7|few|TRBV2
ASSSPPGGSYEQY
>TRBJ2-3|-|TRBV9
ASSGGQFSSTDTQY
>TRBJ2-5|-|TRBV4-2
ASSQDGPDSGGIQETQY
>TRBJ2-3|-|TRBV12-2
ASRFPCKAATPQTGDTQY
>TRBJ1-2|-|TRBV28
ASSSLRGGYT
>TRBJ2-7|-|TRBV29-1
SVQTGVEQY
>TRBJ1-1|few|TRBV27
ASSPQQGVRTEAF
>TRBJ2-7|-|TRBV13
ASSSETGSDYEQY
>TRBJ1-2|-|TRBV4-3
ASSQRQGDGYT
>TRBJ1-3|-|TRBV13
ASSFPNVGAPGNTIY
>TRBJ1-2|-|TRBV6-1
ASSGRDRKDYGYT
>TRBJ2-1|-|TRBV5-4
ASSSIAGGPNEQF
>TRBJ1-1|-|TRBV7-2
ASSPGEPTEAF
>TRBJ2-7|-|TRBV27
ASSFAGGHEQY
>TRBJ2-1|-|TRBV5-1
ASADGLAGYNEQF
>TRBJ2-1|few|TRBV27
ASSPGTSGYNEQF
>TRBJ1-1|-|TRBV5-1
ASSAGQGDGTEAF
>TRBJ1-2|-|TRBV6-5
ASSQQGAQYGYT
>TRBJ1-1|-|TRBV19
ASSIPPWERRNTEAF
>TRBJ1-5|-|TRBV29-1
SVEDLEGQH
>TRBJ1-1|-|TRBV5-1
ASSFEGTGKAF
>TRBJ2-7|-|TRBV18
ASCRGALGEQY
>TRBJ1-2|-|TRBV5-6
ASSVVGRGYT
>TRBJ2-1|-|TRBV29-1
SVPGQGVEMTYGEQF
>TRBJ1-3|few|TRBV30
AWSQGSGNTIY
>TRBJ2-7|few|TRBV4-1
ASSPKPQGSYEQY